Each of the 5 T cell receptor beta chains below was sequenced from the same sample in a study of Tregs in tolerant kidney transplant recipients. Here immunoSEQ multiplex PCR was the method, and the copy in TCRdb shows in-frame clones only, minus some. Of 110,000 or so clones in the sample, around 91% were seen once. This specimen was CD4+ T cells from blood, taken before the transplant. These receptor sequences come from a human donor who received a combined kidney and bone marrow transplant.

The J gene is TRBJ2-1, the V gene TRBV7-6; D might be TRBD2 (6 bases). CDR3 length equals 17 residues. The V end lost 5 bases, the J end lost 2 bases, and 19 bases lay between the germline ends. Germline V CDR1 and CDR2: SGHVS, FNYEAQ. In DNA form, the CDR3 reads TGTGCCAGCAGCCGCGGCGGGGCGGGCCTCGCCTACAATGAGCAGTTCTTC. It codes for CASSRGGAGLAYNEQFF.

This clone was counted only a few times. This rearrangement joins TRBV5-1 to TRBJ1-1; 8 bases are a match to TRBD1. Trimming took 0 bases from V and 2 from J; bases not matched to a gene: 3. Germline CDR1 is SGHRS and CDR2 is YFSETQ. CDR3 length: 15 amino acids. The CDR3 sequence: CASSLGQGINTEAFF. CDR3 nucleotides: TGCGCCAGCAGCTTGGGACAGGGGATAAACACTGAAGCTTTCTTT.

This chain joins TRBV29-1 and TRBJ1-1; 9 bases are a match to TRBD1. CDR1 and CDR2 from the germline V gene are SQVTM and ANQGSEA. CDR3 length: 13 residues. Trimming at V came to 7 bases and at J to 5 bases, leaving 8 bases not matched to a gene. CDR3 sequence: CSATQGAGTEAFF. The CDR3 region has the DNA TGCAGCGCAACACAGGGGGCGGGTACTGAAGCTTTCTTT.

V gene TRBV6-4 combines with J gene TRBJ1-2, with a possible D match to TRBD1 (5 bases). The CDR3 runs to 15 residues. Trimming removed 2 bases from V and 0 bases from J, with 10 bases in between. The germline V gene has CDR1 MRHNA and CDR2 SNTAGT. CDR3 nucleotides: TGTGCCAGCAGTGACCACCCAGGGACTAACTATGGCTACACCTTC. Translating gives CASSDHPGTNYGYTF.

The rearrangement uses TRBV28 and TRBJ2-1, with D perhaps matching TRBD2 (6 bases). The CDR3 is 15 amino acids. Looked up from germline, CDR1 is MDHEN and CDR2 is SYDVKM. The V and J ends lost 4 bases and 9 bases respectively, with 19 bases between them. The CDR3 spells CASSSPEAGSGEQFF. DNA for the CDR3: TGTGCCAGCAGTTCCCCAGAGGCGGGGAGTGGTGAGCAGTTCTTC.